One and the same sample provided the 2 T cell receptor beta chains below, sequenced in a study of T cell responses to AZD1222 COVID-19 vaccine. This table comes from immunoSEQ multiplex PCR, and its TCRdb copy is limited to in-frame clones, with some not included. The table lists some 180,000 clones, roughly 91% of them singletons. The source material was peripheral blood, sampled 28 days after the second dose of the MenACWY control vaccine. The receptors shown here come from an adult who received the MenACWY meningococcal vaccine as a control.

This chain links TRBV7-6 with TRBJ2-2; 9 nucleotides agree with TRBD2. The CDR3 runs to 15 residues. Trimming at V came to 5 bases and at J to 4 bases, leaving 5 bases not matched to a gene. In germline, CDR1 is SGHVS, CDR2 FNYEAQ. The CDR3 reads CASSRGGAVTGELFF. The CDR3 bases are TGTGCCAGCAGCCGCGGGGGGGCGGTCACCGGGGAGCTGTTTTTT.

This chain joins TRBV10-3 and TRBJ1-2, with D maybe TRBD1 (5 bases). Germline-derived CDR1 and CDR2 are ENHRY and SYGVKD. Trimming shortened V by 6 bases and J by 3 bases, and 14 bases separated the two germline ends. The CDR3 extends over 14 amino acids. The CDR3 DNA is TGTGCCATCAGGAAGACCCCGGGGGACTATGGCTACACCTTC. The encoded protein is CAIRKTPGDYGYTF.